The rows below give T cell receptor beta chains drawn from one sample of a study of OX40 agonist ivuxolimab in advanced cancers. Clones were read by immunoSEQ multiplex PCR, and TCRdb kept only the in-frame ones, dropping some. The data contain more than 50,000 clones, about nine tenths of them seen just once; the ten biggest clones take up less than 2%. The sequencing here drew on CD4+ or CD8+ T cells sorted from blood, taken in a trial of the OX40 agonist ivuxolimab. The receptors derive from an adult with an advanced solid tumor such as melanoma, head and neck, liver or kidney cancer. Both conserved end residues are part of each CDR3. Each record gives: V gene, J gene, CDR3 protein.

v_gene: TRBV19; j_gene: TRBJ2-3; CDR3aa: CASRGSGREFTDTQYF
v_gene: TRBV5-8; j_gene: TRBJ1-5; CDR3aa: CASSPGQINQPQHF
v_gene: TRBV5-4; j_gene: TRBJ2-3; CDR3aa: CASSDPGQGTDTQYF
v_gene: TRBV29-1; j_gene: TRBJ1-4; CDR3aa: CSVRDEKLFF
v_gene: TRBV7-9; j_gene: TRBJ1-3; CDR3aa: CASSLGRYRNTIYF
v_gene: TRBV18; j_gene: TRBJ1-3; CDR3aa: CASSPLSGGTGNTIYF
v_gene: TRBV18; j_gene: TRBJ1-5; CDR3aa: CASSPTRLSNQPQHF
v_gene: TRBV11-3; j_gene: TRBJ2-6; CDR3aa: CASSLGPGGAGANVLTF
v_gene: TRBV4-3; j_gene: TRBJ2-5; CDR3aa: CASSPRAGGGETQYF
v_gene: TRBV4-2; j_gene: TRBJ2-3; CDR3aa: CASRGSTDTQYF
v_gene: TRBV28; j_gene: TRBJ1-2; CDR3aa: CASSPRTTGAGGYTF
v_gene: TRBV7-9; j_gene: TRBJ1-5; CDR3aa: CASSPGTSNQPQHF
v_gene: TRBV28; j_gene: TRBJ2-5; CDR3aa: CASSLSRGGTQYF
v_gene: TRBV28; j_gene: TRBJ2-1; CDR3aa: CASTSGGEKSSYNEQFF
v_gene: TRBV10-3; j_gene: TRBJ2-3; CDR3aa: CAIQAAGPSTDTQYF
v_gene: TRBV19; j_gene: TRBJ1-2; CDR3aa: CASSIGGTNYGYTF
v_gene: TRBV10-3; j_gene: TRBJ2-7; CDR3aa: CAISERVGRYGEQYF
v_gene: TRBV11-1; j_gene: TRBJ1-1; CDR3aa: CASRTDRNTEAFF